This T cell receptor beta chain was captured by sequencing in a study of CXCR3-negative and CXCR3-positive naive CD8 T cells. Study findings and constraints: CXCR3-positive naive cells had more hydrophobic TRB CDR3s than CXCR3-negative naive cells.

Germline CDR1 reads SGHRS; CDR2 reads YFSETQ. The CDR3 has 14 residues. Triplicate sorts, around 300,000 cells apiece, were made for each CD8+ T cell subset. Naivety in CD8+ T cells corresponded to a CD45RO-CCR7+CD27+CD95- phenotype. TRB cDNA was prepared as libraries by UMI-labeled 5' RACE. TCRdb reprocessed the 5' RACE reads; each CDR3 protein has one entry and no DNA is given. This sample's clone table lists some 150,000 distinct CDR3 sequences. About this clonotype itself: Its antigen is still unknown.

The material sequenced was naive CXCR3+ CD8+ T cells from blood. The sample's subset: CD45RO-CCR7+CD27+CD95- naive CD8+ T cells expressing CXCR3 (TNR3+). The rearrangement joins TRBV5-1 to TRBJ2-7. This clonotype originated in a human donor in good health. Some clones in this sample may be carry-over from other donors' samples. Here the CDR3 reads CASSWAIASYEQYF.